A selection of T cell receptor beta chains follows, all from one sample in a study of cytomegalovirus exposure and HLA in healthy donors. The protocol was immunoSEQ multiplex PCR, while the TCRdb copy is restricted to in-frame clones and leaves out a portion. The table lists approximately 110,000 clones, around 79% of them singletons. Sample: PBMCs. Receptors were obtained from a woman aged 40 to 55 in good health and CMV-seronegative. CDR3s include the opening cysteine and the closing phenylalanine or tryptophan. D genes are given only for firm matches. Some rows have no size entry. The others give once, few or many, or a class for an expanded clone.

j_call: TRBJ2-5; d_call: TRBD2; clone_size: NA; v_call: TRBV4-1; cdr3_nt: TGCGCCAGCAGCCAGGGACTAGCGGGAGAGACCCAGTACTTC; cdr3_aa: CASSQGLAGETQYF
j_call: TRBJ2-7; d_call: TRBD1; clone_size: NA; v_call: TRBV11-2; cdr3_nt: TGTGCCAGCAGCTTGGACAGGGGGGGAGAAGCCTCCTACGAGCAGTACTTC; cdr3_aa: CASSLDRGGEASYEQYF
j_call: TRBJ2-7; d_call: NA; clone_size: NA; v_call: TRBV7-2; cdr3_nt: TGTGCCAGCAGCTCTCTATTCGGGACTTACTACGAGCAGTACTTC; cdr3_aa: CASSSLFGTYYEQYF
j_call: TRBJ2-5; d_call: TRBD1; clone_size: NA; v_call: TRBV2; cdr3_nt: TGTGCCAGCGACCCCTGGGACAGTCGAGAGACCCAGTACTTC; cdr3_aa: CASDPWDSRETQYF
j_call: TRBJ1-1; d_call: NA; clone_size: NA; v_call: TRBV14; cdr3_nt: TGTGCCAGCAGCATCGGGGTGAACACTGAAGCTTTCTTT; cdr3_aa: CASSIGVNTEAFF
j_call: TRBJ2-1; d_call: TRBD2; clone_size: NA; v_call: TRBV11-2; cdr3_nt: TGTGCCAGCAGCCACCGGACTAGCGGGGCCAATGAGCAGTTCTTC; cdr3_aa: CASSHRTSGANEQFF
j_call: TRBJ2-3; d_call: TRBD1; clone_size: once; v_call: TRBV9; cdr3_nt: TGTGCCAGCAGCCCAACAGGGACAGGGGCCACAGATACGCAGTATTTT; cdr3_aa: CASSPTGTGATDTQYF
j_call: TRBJ2-3; d_call: TRBD2; clone_size: NA; v_call: TRBV27; cdr3_nt: TGTGCCAGCAGTTCCCTACCCAGCGGGGCCGGGACAGATACGCAGTATTTT; cdr3_aa: CASSSLPSGAGTDTQYF
j_call: TRBJ2-2; d_call: NA; clone_size: NA; v_call: TRBV4-1; cdr3_nt: TGCGCCAGCACCGGGGTCCTATCTTCCGGGGAGCTGTTTTTT; cdr3_aa: CASTGVLSSGELFF
j_call: TRBJ2-1; d_call: NA; clone_size: NA; v_call: TRBV29-1; cdr3_nt: TGCAGCGTTGGGGAGAGATATGGTGAGCAGTTCTTC; cdr3_aa: CSVGERYGEQFF
j_call: TRBJ2-1; d_call: TRBD2; clone_size: NA; v_call: TRBV10-2; cdr3_nt: TGCGCCAGCAGGACTAGCGGGAGTATCGATGAGCAGTTCTTC; cdr3_aa: CASRTSGSIDEQFF
j_call: TRBJ2-5; d_call: NA; clone_size: NA; v_call: TRBV19; cdr3_nt: TGTGCCAGTAGTATAGTCCACGGAGAAGAGACCCAGTACTTC; cdr3_aa: CASSIVHGEETQYF
j_call: TRBJ2-5; d_call: NA; clone_size: few; v_call: TRBV5-1; cdr3_nt: TGCGCCAGCAGCTTGCAGGAGACCCAGTACTTC; cdr3_aa: CASSLQETQYF
j_call: TRBJ2-2; d_call: NA; clone_size: NA; v_call: TRBV19; cdr3_nt: TGTGCCAGTTTAATGGCCACCGGGGAGCTGTTTTTT; cdr3_aa: CASLMATGELFF
j_call: TRBJ1-3; d_call: NA; clone_size: few; v_call: TRBV5-1; cdr3_nt: TGCGCCAGCAGCTTGGCCCCTCCAGGCGACTCTGGAAACACCATATATTTT; cdr3_aa: CASSLAPPGDSGNTIYF
j_call: TRBJ2-5; d_call: TRBD2; clone_size: few; v_call: TRBV5-8; cdr3_nt: TGTGCCAGCAGCCAAGCGGGAGGAACCCAAGAGACCCAGTACTTC; cdr3_aa: CASSQAGGTQETQYF
j_call: TRBJ1-2; d_call: TRBD1; clone_size: NA; v_call: TRBV5-1; cdr3_nt: TGCGCCAGCAGCTTGGTGGCAGGGGGAAGCGGCTACACCTTC; cdr3_aa: CASSLVAGGSGYTF
j_call: TRBJ2-2; d_call: TRBD2; clone_size: NA; v_call: TRBV4-2; cdr3_nt: TGTGCCAGCAGCCAGCTGGGACTAGTGTTTAGCGGCGGGGAGCTGTTTTTT; cdr3_aa: CASSQLGLVFSGGELFF
j_call: TRBJ2-7; d_call: TRBD1; clone_size: NA; v_call: TRBV5-6; cdr3_nt: TGTGCCAGCAGCATACAGGGGGTACGCGAGCAGTACTTC; cdr3_aa: CASSIQGVREQYF
j_call: TRBJ2-1; d_call: TRBD2; clone_size: NA; v_call: TRBV28; cdr3_nt: TGTGCCAGCAGTTTAGCTTACGGGACTAGCGGGTACAATGAGCAGTTCTTC; cdr3_aa: CASSLAYGTSGYNEQFF
j_call: TRBJ2-1; d_call: TRBD2; clone_size: once; v_call: TRBV27; cdr3_nt: TGTGCCAGCAGGGATAGCGGGGGCTCCTACAATGAGCAGTTCTTC; cdr3_aa: CASRDSGGSYNEQFF
j_call: TRBJ1-1; d_call: TRBD1; clone_size: NA; v_call: TRBV5-1; cdr3_nt: TGCGCCTCACGGTGGTCAACGGGACAGGGGGCTTTGGTCGGCACTGAAGCTTTCTTT; cdr3_aa: CASRWSTGQGALVGTEAFF
j_call: TRBJ1-4; d_call: NA; clone_size: NA; v_call: TRBV30; cdr3_nt: TGTGCCTGGAGTCCTGGGGCAGGGACTAATGAAAAACTGTTTTTT; cdr3_aa: CAWSPGAGTNEKLFF
j_call: TRBJ1-4; d_call: NA; clone_size: NA; v_call: TRBV9; cdr3_nt: TGTGCCAGCAGCGCCACCGGGACTTGGGGTGAAAAACTGTTTTTT; cdr3_aa: CASSATGTWGEKLFF
j_call: TRBJ1-5; d_call: TRBD1; clone_size: once; v_call: TRBV25-1; cdr3_nt: TGTGCCAGCAGTGGGGGACAGGGGGGTGTTGACCAGCCCCAGCATTTT; cdr3_aa: CASSGGQGGVDQPQHF
j_call: TRBJ1-4; d_call: NA; clone_size: NA; v_call: TRBV7-2; cdr3_nt: TGTGCCAGCAGCTTATTTGGGGACACCAATGAAAAACTGTTTTTT; cdr3_aa: CASSLFGDTNEKLFF
j_call: TRBJ2-7; d_call: NA; clone_size: NA; v_call: TRBV12-5; cdr3_nt: TGTGCTAGTGGTAGGGACAACTACGAGCAGTACTTC; cdr3_aa: CASGRDNYEQYF
j_call: TRBJ2-2; d_call: NA; clone_size: NA; v_call: TRBV9; cdr3_nt: TGTGCCAGCAGCCGGGACTCTACGAACACCGGGGAGCTGTTTTTT; cdr3_aa: CASSRDSTNTGELFF
j_call: TRBJ2-7; d_call: NA; clone_size: NA; v_call: TRBV27; cdr3_nt: TGTGCCAGCAGTTTATTAGCAGCGCGGGGTTCCTACGAGCAGTACTTC; cdr3_aa: CASSLLAARGSYEQYF
j_call: TRBJ2-3; d_call: NA; clone_size: NA; v_call: TRBV2; cdr3_nt: TGTGCCAGCAGGGAGGGCTCGCATACGCAGTATTTT; cdr3_aa: CASREGSHTQYF